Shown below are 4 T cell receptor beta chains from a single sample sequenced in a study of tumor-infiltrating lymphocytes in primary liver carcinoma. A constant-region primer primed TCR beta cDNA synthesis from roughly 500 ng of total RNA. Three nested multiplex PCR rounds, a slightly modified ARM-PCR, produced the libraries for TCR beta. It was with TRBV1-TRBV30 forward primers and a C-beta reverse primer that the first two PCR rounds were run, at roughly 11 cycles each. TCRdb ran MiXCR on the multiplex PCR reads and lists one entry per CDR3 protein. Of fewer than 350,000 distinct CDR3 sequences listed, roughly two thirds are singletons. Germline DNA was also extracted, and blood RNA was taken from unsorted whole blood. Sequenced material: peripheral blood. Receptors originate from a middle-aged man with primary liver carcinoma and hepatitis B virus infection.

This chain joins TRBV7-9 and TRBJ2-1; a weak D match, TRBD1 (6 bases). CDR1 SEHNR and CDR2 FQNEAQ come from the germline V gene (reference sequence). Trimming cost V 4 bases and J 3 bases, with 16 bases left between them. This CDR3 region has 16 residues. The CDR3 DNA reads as TGTGCCAGCAGCTCCCAAACCGGGGACAACTACAATGAGCAGTTCTTC. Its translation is CASSSQTGDNYNEQFF.

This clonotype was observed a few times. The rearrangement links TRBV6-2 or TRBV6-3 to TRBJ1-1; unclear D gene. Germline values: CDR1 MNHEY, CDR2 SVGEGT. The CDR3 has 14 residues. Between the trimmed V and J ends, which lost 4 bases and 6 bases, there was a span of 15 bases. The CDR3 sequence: CASSSLPEGAEAFF. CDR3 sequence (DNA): TGTGCCAGCAGTTCCCTCCCAGAGGGCGCTGAAGCTTTCTTT.

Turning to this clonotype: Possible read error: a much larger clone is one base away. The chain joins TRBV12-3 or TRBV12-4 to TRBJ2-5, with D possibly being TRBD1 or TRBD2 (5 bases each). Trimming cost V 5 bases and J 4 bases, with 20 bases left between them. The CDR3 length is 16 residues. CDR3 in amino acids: CASSPIAGATGETQYF. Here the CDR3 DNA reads TGTGCCAGCAGTCCGATTGCCGGGGCTACTGGAGAGACCCAGTACTTC.

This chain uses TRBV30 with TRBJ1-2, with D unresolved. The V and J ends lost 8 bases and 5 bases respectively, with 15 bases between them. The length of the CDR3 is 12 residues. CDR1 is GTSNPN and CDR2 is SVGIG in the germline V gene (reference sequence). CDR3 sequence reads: CAADKSGYGYTF. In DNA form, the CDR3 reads TGTGCCGCAGACAAGTCTGGGTATGGCTACACCTTC.